This T cell receptor beta chain was documented in a study of T cells expressing NK-cell markers. Study-wide background: Obtained from sorted CD3+CD56+NKG2C+, CD3+CD56+NKG2C- and CD3+CD56-NKG2C+ T cells were the TCR beta repertoires. Sequencing covered eight donors, seven HCMV-seropositive and one seronegative. Overall study results and limits: About 1.0-8% of CD8+ T cells in more than five donors belonged to dominant NKG2C+ clonotypes.

Comment on this clonotype: Antigen specificity is unknown.

The CDR3 covers 13 residues. Germline CDR1 reads SGHTA; CDR2 reads FQGNSA. TCRdb re-called the 5' RACE reads; one entry per CDR3 protein, DNA not given. In all, the sample yields more than 90,000 distinct CDR3 sequences. The origin of this receptor is a woman aged 18 to 75 in good health. The sequencing input was blood T cells: a sorted CD56 or NKG2C T cell subset, CD4+ or CD8+ T cells, or bulk PBMC T cells (not recorded which). The rearrangement links TRBV7-2 to TRBJ2-2. CDR3 in amino acids: CATEDRVPGELFF.